The clone carrying this T cell receptor beta chain showed up just a few times. Its cognate antigen is unknown. This entry is derived from a study of regulatory T cells in long-lasting Graves disease. Study-wide findings and caveats: Accuracy could have been hurt by small sample size. Sharing of public clonotypes was greater in persistent patients (about 2,500) than in new patients (about 970).

Germline V lookup: CDR1 SGHTA, CDR2 FQGNSA. The V segment lost 5 bases and the J segment 9 bases; nucleotides outside the gene matches: 14. The CDR3 consists of 17 residues. For TCR beta, libraries came from iRepertoire HTBI primers and Arm-PCR of CDR3 regions. TCRdb re-called the multiplex PCR reads through MiXCR, storing one row per CDR3 protein. The sample carries a few hundred thousand distinct CDR3 sequences, roughly a fifth recorded once. Time point defined: persistent/refractory GD, antithyroid drugs over 5 years with positive TRAb. The TCR library was prepared using RNA isolated from PBMCs. The genes are TRBV7-2 and TRBJ2-1, with 12 bases identical to TRBD2. The sequencing here drew on peripheral blood mononuclear cells (PBMCs), taken when the disease was refractory, from a patient treated with antithyroid drugs. The TCR originated in a female donor with Graves disease. The CDR3 nucleotides read TGTGCCAGCAGCACCGGACTAGCGGGGACGGCCAGAGTTGAGCAGTTCTTC. This codes for CASSTGLAGTARVEQFF.